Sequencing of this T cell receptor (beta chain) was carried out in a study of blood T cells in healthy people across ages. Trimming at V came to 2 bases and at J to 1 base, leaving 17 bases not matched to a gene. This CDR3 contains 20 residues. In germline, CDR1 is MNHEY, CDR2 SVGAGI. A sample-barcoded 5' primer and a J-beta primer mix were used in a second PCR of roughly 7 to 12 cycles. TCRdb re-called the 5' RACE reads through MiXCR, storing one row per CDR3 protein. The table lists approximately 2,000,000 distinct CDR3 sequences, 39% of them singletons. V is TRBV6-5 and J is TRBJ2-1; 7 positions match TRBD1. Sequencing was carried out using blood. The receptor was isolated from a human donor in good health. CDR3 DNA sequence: TGTGCCAGCAGTTACGGTCCACGTAATCCCAGGGGGTCTTCCTACAATGAGCAGTTCTTC. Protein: CASSYGPRNPRGSSYNEQFF.